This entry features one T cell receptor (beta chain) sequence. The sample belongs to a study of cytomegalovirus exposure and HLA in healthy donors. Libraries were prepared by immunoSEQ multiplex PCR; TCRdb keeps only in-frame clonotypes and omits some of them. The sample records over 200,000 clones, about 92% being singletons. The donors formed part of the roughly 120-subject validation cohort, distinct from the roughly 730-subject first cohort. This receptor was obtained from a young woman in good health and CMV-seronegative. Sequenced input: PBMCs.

The CDR3 spells CASSVAWAGVGVPGANVLTF. For the CDR3, the DNA is TGTGCCAGCAGCGTAGCGTGGGCAGGGGTCGGGGTACCTGGGGCCAACGTCCTGACTTTC. V gene TRBV9 combines with J gene TRBJ2-6, with D tentatively TRBD1 (6 bases). Germline CDR1 reads SGDLS; CDR2 reads YYNGEE. V lost 0 bases to trimming and J lost 2 bases, with 21 bases between them. This CDR3 region has 20 residues.